This T cell receptor (beta chain) stems from a study of personalized T cell therapy for brain tumors (dated by TCRdb to the early 2020s). With respect to the entire study: By uniting sequencing of tumor DNA/RNA and proteomic profiling via mass spectrometry, a proteogenomic approach pinpointed peptides restricted to the tumor.

CDR1 and CDR2, looked up from the germline V gene, are SGHAT and FQNNGV. Trimmed from V: 6 bases; trimmed from J: 7 bases; junction bases lacking a gene match: 19. The CDR3 goes from the cysteine to the phenylalanine over 18 residues. Only the CDR3 DNA is retained, 54 bases long and in frame from the first base. With respect to this clone: Its antigen is unknown. Per-base qualities were not stored, and no clone one base away is much larger.

Ficoll density gradient centrifugation was used to isolate PBMCs, and IL-4 and GM-CSF were used to differentiate adherent monocytes into dendritic cells. Non-adherent cells were co-cultured with irradiated peptide-loaded DCs at a 1:10 ratio, and the proliferating cells were restimulated on day 7 with fresh peptide-loaded DCs. Culture cytokines were IL-6, IL-7, IL-12 and IL-15 for the first stimulation, IL-7 plus IL-2 for the second, and IL-2 alone for the third. The expanded cells that were used for TCR sequencing were subjected to cryopreservation. RNA was extracted from the peptide-stimulated T cells with an RNeasy Mini Kit as input for TCR beta CDR3 sequencing. The immunoSEQ platform was used at survey-level resolution to carry out TCR Vbeta CDR3 sequencing. Per the authors' processing: Sequence results were analyzed and compiled with immunoSEQ ANALYZER v3.0. Entries here come from immuneACCESS through TCRdb and include only in-frame sequences with V and J called. Some clones fail to appear in such tables; in the studies checked, an unresolved V gene covers under half of the shortfall, and the cause of the remainder is unknown. For V, J and clone size, that table is used; D and trimming come from the DNA. The table for this sample lists roughly 2,000 clones; around 21% of them were counted only once. About two fifths of the sample is taken by the ten largest.

The receptor comes from a human donor with medulloblastoma. In this chain, TRBV11-2 is recombined with TRBJ2-1; 9 central bases correspond to TRBD2. Sequencing was performed on a T cell product expanded with peptides in culture. The CDR3 region has the sequence CASRGIGEGGRARNEQFF. The bases read TGTGCCAGCAGGGGTATAGGTGAGGGCGGGAGGGCCCGGAATGAGCAGTTCTTC. Extended through the reference TRBV11-2 and TRBJ2-1 proteins, this CDR3 yields the full variable domain: EAGVAQSPRYKIIEKRQSVAFWCNPISGHATLYWYQQILGQGPKLLIQFQNNGVVDDSQLPKDRFSAERLKGVDSTLKIQPAKLEDSAVYLCASRGIGEGGRARNEQFFGPGTRLTVL.